This T cell receptor beta chain appears in the sequencing data of a study of memory CD4+ T cells and cytomegalovirus serostatus. Study background: Of the healthy Belgian adults, 8 to 10 were CMV seropositive and 20 to 25 seronegative.

Per the authors' pipeline: Out-of-frame sequences were removed, leaving 2,204,828 distinct TCRbeta sequences. Data came from immunoSEQ multiplex PCR; TCRdb stores just in-frame clones and leaves some out. For V, J and clone size, that table is used; D and trimming come from the DNA. In the table there are 70,000 or so clones, roughly 80% of which are singletons. Comments on this clone: The antigen is undetermined.

The sort gate was single viable CD3+CD4+CD8-CD45RO+ cells for memory CD4+ T cells. Whole-study results and caveats: Suggested: most of the CMV-linked TCR signature lies in CD4+ memory cells.

The trim removed 7 bases at V and 2 bases at J, leaving 7 bases unmatched. Per germline, CDR1 LNHDA and CDR2 SQIVND (reference sequence). CDR3 length equals 16 residues. This TCR came from an adult in good health and CMV-seropositive. The specimen sequenced was memory CD4+ T cells from blood. This sequence joins TRBV19 and TRBJ2-3, with TRBD2 matching over 12 bases. CDR3 sequence reads: CASTPRLAGVTDTQYF. CDR3 in DNA: TGTGCCAGTACCCCTCGACTAGCGGGGGTCACAGATACGCAGTATTTT.